The T cell receptor beta chain described here comes from a study of cytomegalovirus exposure and HLA in healthy donors (dated by TCRdb to the late 2010s). As for the study more broadly: An earlier analysis of roughly 570 of the donors reported 276 Gb of sequence data and around 120 million unique TCR beta sequences obtained from 180 million or so T cells. Approximately 300 gigabases of sequencing data and around 85 million unique TCR sequences made up an early release that covered 500 to 700 HLA-typed donors. Among the 398 genotyped donors, around 81% belonged to the genetic ancestry cluster associated with self-reported Caucasian donors. The study aimed to test whether cataloging public T cell receptors could reveal signatures of past pathogen exposure. Using immunosequencing, the study profiled T cell repertoires from 500 to 800 subjects and related those repertoires to cytomegalovirus serostatus. Along with the approximately 700-subject first cohort, a separate validation cohort of more than 90 different subjects was used. High-throughput TCR immunosequencing, statistical association of individual TCRs with disease status, and machine learning were combined to predict cytomegalovirus infection status. A later analysis re-analyzed previously published TCR beta repertoires from approximately 700 donors and added high-resolution HLA genotyping to study TCR occurrence patterns. Rather than drawing on any new phenotypic data, the later analysis identified candidate immune exposures from TCR beta sequences and the way those sequences occurred across donors. An earlier analysis of fewer than 700 of the donors applied high-throughput TCR beta sequencing to assess whether each TCR beta V gene segment acted as functional or pseudogenic. Donor age, sex, ethnicity and CMV serostatus were collected together with the repertoire data. Genome-wide SNP genotypes for about three fifths of the roughly 700 donors were used in a later genetic analysis, which treated that subset as a discovery cohort. All discovery cohort repertoires had been generated on a single sequencing platform. Both class I and class II loci were covered by HLA typing, at four-digit resolution. The number of donors typed differed by locus, with 629-630 for A, B, C, DRB1 and DQB1, around 520 for DQA1, about 610 for DPA1, and some 440 for DPB1. Four to six DR-DQ haplotypes were handled as single units for association and clustering because linkage in the cohort was strong. Among 300 to 500 genotyped donors of the cohort, an average of around 240,000 unique TCR beta nucleotide sequences was sequenced per donor, of which about 19% were non-productive. The study at large found these results: A later genetic analysis reported fewer N-insertions in productive TCRs among donors in an Asian-associated ancestry cluster than the approximately 700-donor mean. Specific HLA alleles were associated with 16,951 TCR beta sequences at a false discovery rate of 0.05 in a later analysis. For the cohort, immune exposure information was limited to CMV serostatus. An earlier analysis of roughly 570 of the donors showed that most TCR beta V segments appeared in productive rearrangements either about 87% or about 30% of the time, which broadly matched IMGT annotations. A further reported finding was that TCR beta sequences accurately predicted the HLA-A and HLA-B alleles for most subjects in the first cohort. The authors suggested that the approach could potentially be generalized to other disease states and immunological phenotypes. Some IMGT-functional V segments, including TRBV6-2 and TRBV6-3, could not be told apart with the 87-base-pair reads, so those segments were excluded. Correlated functional status among segregating V segments might reflect linkage disequilibrium, but an unknown experimental factor could not be ruled out. The study listed 150 to 200 TCR beta chains as associated with cytomegalovirus. In a later analysis, TCR association rates were found to vary across HLA loci, with the most associated TCRs seen for DRB1 alleles and the fewest for HLA-C alleles. The classifier was reported to diagnose cytomegalovirus status with high specificity and sensitivity in both the original and validation cohorts. A cluster of highly shared sequence variants was judged likely to represent a technical artifact of the sequencing pipeline. In a later analysis, HLA-associated TCR beta chains showed more clonal expansion and lower generation probabilities than non-associated chains that were equally common. Strong co-occurrence of HLA alleles, especially DR and DQ, made assigning TCR associations to individual alleles difficult. According to a later analysis, parvovirus B19, influenza, CMV and Epstein-Barr virus appeared linked to several top co-occurrence clusters. Presence/absence analyses assumed roughly uniform sequencing depth across donors, an assumption that may not hold. A later analysis found that most CMV-associated TCR beta chains appeared HLA-restricted, with HLA associations seemingly driven largely by CMV exposure. Across donors, most TCR sequences were observed very rarely, whereas some public TCRs were present in many individuals. Because some donors lacked HLA typing at each locus, the association tests relied only on the typed subset. Because counts were too low, some 17 rarely observed V segments, including chromosome 9 orphons, were left out of the earlier analysis of over 550 of the donors. In a later genetic analysis, a missense DCLRE1C variant was associated with V-gene and J-gene trimming of TCR beta chains, and the association was replicated in an independent cohort. A few of the identified cytomegalovirus-associated TCR beta chains were confirmed in vitro to be specific for cytomegalovirus antigens. Only TCR beta chains were sequenced in this cohort, and the absence of alpha or paired-chain data limited detectable features.

A note on this clone: Its antigen remains unidentified. Per-base quality was not reported, and no clone a single base away is much larger than it.

The cohort was made up of 500 to 850 healthy bone marrow donors. All cohort members were sampled while nominally healthy, although unrecorded immune exposures were likely present. The donor tested CMV seronegative, placing the donor among the approximately 400 seronegative members of the cohort. Every donor gave a peripheral blood sample, and the peripheral blood mononuclear cells from that sample were used for TCR beta sequencing. The Qiagen DNeasy Blood Extraction Kit was used to extract genomic DNA from the blood cell samples. V is pruned by 8 bases and J by 4 bases, leaving 9 bases of the junction without a gene match. The CDR3 runs 15 residues from the cysteine to the phenylalanine. The entry retains the CDR3 DNA only, 45 bases that are in frame from base 1. As encoded in the germline V gene, CDR1 is MNHNS while CDR2 is SASEGT. Library generation was performed with the immunoSEQ multiplex PCR assay. A mixture of 60 forward primers for TCR Vbeta segments and 13 reverse primers for TCR Jbeta segments was used in the multiplex PCR. A multiplex PCR assay on genomic DNA amplified the CDR3 region of rearranged TCR beta genes. On the Illumina HiSeq System, the amplified TCR beta libraries were sequenced as 87-base-pair reads. As for the authors' bioinformatics: Across the 670 or so repertoires, a later analysis counted roughly 77 million unique TCR beta chains, roughly 11 million of which were shared by at least two donors. To remove PCR and sequencing errors, raw reads were error-corrected and collapsed into unique sequences using a nearest-neighbor algorithm that merged closely related sequences. CDR3 sequences were aligned to IMGT reference sequences to assign V, D and J gene segments. For a sequence to be retained, a match of at least six nucleotides to both a V gene segment and a J gene segment was required. Rearrangements were classified as productive when the CDR3 lacked stop codons and remained in frame with V and J, and all other rearrangements were classified as non-productive. Following IMGT convention, CDR3 was defined as the stretch from the second conserved V-encoded cysteine up to the conserved J-encoded phenylalanine. The earlier analysis of about 570 of the donors excluded any sequence lacking an unambiguous match to a single V gene segment. An earlier analysis of approximately 590 of the donors called V segments functional above 56.7% productive rearrangements and segregating when the between-donor standard deviation exceeded 5%. A statistical classification framework was built to diagnose cytomegalovirus status from the catalog of TCR beta chain sequences. V and J gene assignment, in a later analysis, came from comparing TCR nucleotide sequences with IMGT/GENE-DB human TR gene sequences. Using the TCRdist pipeline, a later analysis assigned CDR3 sequences along with most-parsimonious VDJ recombination scenarios. In a later analysis, each TCR beta chain was defined by its CDR3 amino acid sequence together with its V-gene family, and reads lacking a unique V-gene family were excluded. To address suspected cross-contamination and a sequencing artifact, a later analysis removed 550 to 750 highly shared, low-generation-probability nucleotide sequences. In a later analysis, a clonal expansion index for each public chain was calculated from normalized within-repertoire ranks of inferred template counts. In a later analysis, generation probabilities were computed using a VDJ recombination model fitted to out-of-frame rearrangements, and the results were checked against IGoR. In a later analysis, hypergeometric tests were used to score TCR-TCR, TCR-HLA and TCR-CMV co-occurrence, with a repertoire-size bias correction applied to TCR pairs. To estimate false discovery rates, a later analysis permuted the HLA or CMV assignments 20 times. A later analysis grouped co-occurring TCRs with DBSCAN, adding TCRdist sequence similarity when clustering within HLA-allele-positive subsets. Co-occurrence clustering excluded repertoires with fewer than 30,000 or more than 120,000 public chains, plus five with anomalous nucleotide sharing. Sourced from immuneACCESS, this table was stored by TCRdb with only in-frame sequences that have V and J called. A share of the clones is absent; for the studies checked, an unresolved V gene accounts for under half, and the remainder has no known explanation. V and J calls and clone size are given by that table; D and trimming were obtained from the DNA. The sample table contains 40,000 to 50,000 clones; only one count was recorded for approximately 70% of them. Of the sample, 5.5% to 7% falls within the top ten clones.

The TCR was taken from a man aged 25-45 years in good health and CMV-seronegative. Recombination joined TRBV6-1 with TRBJ1-2, with 11 middle bases fitting TRBD1. The source material was PBMCs. For the CDR3, the sequence is CASSGTGQGGYGYTF. The DNA reads as follows: TGTGCCAGCTCCGGGACGGGACAGGGGGGCTATGGCTACACCTTC.